What follows describes a single T cell receptor (beta chain). Between the trimmed V and J ends, which lost 3 bases and 0 bases, there was a span of 19 bases. The CDR3 totals 18 residues. Per germline, CDR1 SGDLS and CDR2 YYNGEE. These data belong to a study of human T cells and chemical hapten exposure. Time point specified: patch test 2, 6 weeks after DPC sensitization. The treatment denotes: therapeutic diphenylcyclopropenone sensitization with weekly scalp DPC. Using its own MiXCR run on the RACE reads, TCRdb lists one record per CDR3 protein. Among 84,000 or so distinct CDR3 sequences listed, roughly a tenth were seen once.

Here the sequenced sample was whole blood, taken in connection with sensitization to the hapten diphenylcyclopropenone (DPC). The genes are TRBV9 and TRBJ1-3; no firm D call. The receptor comes from a young woman with alopecia areata. Some clones in this sample may be carry-over from other donors' samples. The CDR3 DNA reads as TGTGCCAGCAGCGCCCTATTGTCGACACCAAGCTCTGGAAACACCATATATTTT. It encodes CASSALLSTPSSGNTIYF.